These 8 T cell receptor beta chains share one sample of origin, sequenced in a study of T cell repertoires in ileal Crohn's disease. The time point was: neoterminal ileum biopsy at postoperative endoscopy, about 6 months after surgery. Generated by immunoSEQ multiplex PCR, the TCRdb table keeps only in-frame clones and is missing some. The sample has around 13,000 clones; about 67% are singletons. Sequences were obtained from ileal tissue. These receptors were obtained from an adult with Crohn's disease.

This clone was seen only a few times. The chain has TRBV6-6 and TRBJ2-7; 8 bases are a match to TRBD1. Germline lookup yields CDR1 MNHNY and CDR2 SVGAGI (reference sequence). This CDR3 contains 12 residues. V shed 8 bases, J shed 5 bases, and the junction held 5 bases outside the gene matches. CDR3 nucleotides: TGTGCCAGCCGACAGGGGATGAACGAGCAGTACTTC. Its translation is CASRQGMNEQYF.

In its sample, this clone is large. The rearrangement links TRBV2 to TRBJ1-3; no clear D gene. In germline, CDR1 is SNHLY, CDR2 FYNNEI. This CDR3 spans 16 amino acids. V lost 3 bases to trimming and J lost 8 bases, with 20 bases between them. The CDR3: CASSDERWNSRDTIYF. DNA for the CDR3: TGTGCCAGCAGTGACGAGAGGTGGAACAGTCGGGACACCATATATTTT.

The chain joins TRBV11-3 to TRBJ2-1; TRBD2 aligns across 8 bases. Trimming removed 5 bases from V and 3 bases from J; junction bases left unmatched: 6. Germline V CDR1 and CDR2: SGHNT, YENEEA. This CDR3 has 15 amino acids. CDR3 sequence reads: CASSPTAGDYNEQFF. CDR3 DNA: TGTGCCAGCAGCCCCACAGCGGGGGACTACAATGAGCAGTTCTTC. Full variable domain (remainder filled in from reference TRBV11-3 and TRBJ2-1): EAGVVQSPRYKIIEKKQPVAFWCNPISGHNTLYWYLQNLGQGPELLIRYENEEAVDDSQLPKDRFSAERLKGVDSTLKIQPAELGDSAVYLCASSPTAGDYNEQFFGPGTRLTVL.

This clone appeared a few times. This sample includes further DNA sequences coding for the same CDR3. The chain joins TRBV7-9 to TRBJ2-7, with unresolved D. CDR3 length: 14 residues. The germline gives CDR1 SEHNR, CDR2 FQNEAQ (reference sequence). The V and J ends lost 3 bases and 0 bases respectively, with 9 bases between them. The CDR3, as DNA: TGTGCCAGCAGCTTCCCCGGCAGCTCCTACGAGCAGTACTTC. Its translation: CASSFPGSSYEQYF.

This clone has just a few counts. V gene TRBV7-3 combines with J gene TRBJ1-1; possibly TRBD1 for D (6 bases). V was clipped by 2 bases and J by 1 base, with 11 bases between them. The germline CDR1 and CDR2 sequences are SGHTA and FQGTGA. The CDR3 extends over 15 amino acids. CDR3 sequence reads: CASSLQAGENTEAFF. The CDR3 nucleotides read TGTGCCAGCAGCTTACAAGCAGGGGAGAACACTGAAGCTTTCTTT.

In DNA form, the CDR3 reads TGTGCCAGCAGTTCCCGCAGGGGGACGAACACTGAAGCTTTCTTT. This gives the protein CASSSRRGTNTEAFF. The chain couples TRBV7-9 to TRBJ1-1; TRBD1 aligns across 7 bases. J was trimmed by 1 base and V by 6 bases; bases with no gene match: 8. CDR3 length equals 15 residues. CDR1 and CDR2 from the germline V gene are SEHNR and FQNEAQ (reference sequence).

This clone was observed a few times. Additional DNA sequences in this sample encode the identical CDR3. The chain is built from TRBV7-6 and TRBJ2-7; D may be TRBD1 or TRBD2 (5 bases each). This CDR3 has 15 residues. V shed 5 bases and J shed 1 base, with 15 bases lying between them. Germline CDR1 reads SGHVS; CDR2 reads FNYEAQ. The CDR3 nucleotides are TGTGCCAGCAGCCTTGGGACGGGTAAATCCTACGAGCAGTACTTC. Translated: CASSLGTGKSYEQYF.

The rearrangement links TRBV6-6 to TRBJ2-7; D is possibly TRBD1 (5 bases). Germline V lookup: CDR1 MNHNY, CDR2 SVGAGI (reference sequence). The CDR3 covers 13 residues. Trimming shortened V by 5 bases and J by 5 bases, and 13 bases separated the two germline ends. Written as DNA, the CDR3 is TGTGCCAGCAGTCCCCAGGGCAAAAACGAGCAGTACTTC. This translates into CASSPQGKNEQYF.